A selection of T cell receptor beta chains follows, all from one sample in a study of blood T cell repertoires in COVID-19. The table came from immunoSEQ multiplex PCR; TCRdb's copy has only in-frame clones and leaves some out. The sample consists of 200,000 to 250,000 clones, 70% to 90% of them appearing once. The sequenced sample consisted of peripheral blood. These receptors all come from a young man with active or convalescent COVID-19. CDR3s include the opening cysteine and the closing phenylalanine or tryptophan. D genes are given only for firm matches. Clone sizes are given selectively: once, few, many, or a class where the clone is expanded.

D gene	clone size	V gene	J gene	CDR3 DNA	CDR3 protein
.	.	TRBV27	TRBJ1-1	TGTGCCAGCAGTTTCAGGGGTCCGAACACTGAAGCTTTCTTT	CASSFRGPNTEAFF
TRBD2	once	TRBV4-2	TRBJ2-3	TGTGCCAGCAGCCAAGACCCTGGACTAGCCGGCACAGATACGCAGTATTTT	CASSQDPGLAGTDTQYF
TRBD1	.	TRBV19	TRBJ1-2	TGTGCCAGTATCGACAGGGGGCGAGGCTATGGCTACACCTTC	CASIDRGRGYGYTF
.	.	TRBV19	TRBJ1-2	TGTGCCAGTAGTATAGGCCCGGGACAATTCTATGGCTACACCTTC	CASSIGPGQFYGYTF
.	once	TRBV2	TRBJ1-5	TGTGCCAGCATCCCCGGGGGGGGGCTAGTAGGACAGCCCCAGCATTTT	CASIPGGGLVGQPQHF
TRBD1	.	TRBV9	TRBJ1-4	TGTGCCAGCAGCGCTTACGGGACAGGAAATGAAAAACTGTTTTTT	CASSAYGTGNEKLFF
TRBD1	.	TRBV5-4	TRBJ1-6	TGTGCCAGCACTCCAGGGACAGGGGAATCACCCCTCCACTTT	CASTPGTGESPLHF
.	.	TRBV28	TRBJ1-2	TGTGCCAGCAGTTTACAGGGCCGATACCGTGGCTACACCTTC	CASSLQGRYRGYTF
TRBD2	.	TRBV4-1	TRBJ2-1	TGCGCCAGCAGCCCCGACCTTAGCGGGAGCCTTTCCGCTGAGCAGTTCTTC	CASSPDLSGSLSAEQFF
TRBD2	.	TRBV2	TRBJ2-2	TGTGCCAGCAGAGCTAGCGGGACAAACACCGGGGAGCTGTTTTTT	CASRASGTNTGELFF
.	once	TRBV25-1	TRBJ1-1	TGTGCCAGCAGCCGAGGGATCGGGGTATGGACTGAAGCTTTCTTT	CASSRGIGVWTEAFF
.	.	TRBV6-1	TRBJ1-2	TGTGCCAGCAGTGAGTCCCGGACAGCTAACTATGGCTACACCTTC	CASSESRTANYGYTF
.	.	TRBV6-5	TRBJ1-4	TGTGCCAGCAGTCGCTTGACAGACGAAAAACTGTTTTTT	CASSRLTDEKLFF
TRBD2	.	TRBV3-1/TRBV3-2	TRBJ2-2	TGTGCCAGCAGCCAAAAGGGGGGACTAGCGGGGTTGTCCGGGGAGCTGTTTTTT	CASSQKGGLAGLSGELFF
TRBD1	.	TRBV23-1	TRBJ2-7	TGCGCCAGCCTAATGGGGACAGGGGCCCGCGAGCAGTACTTC	CASLMGTGAREQYF
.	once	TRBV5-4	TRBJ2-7	TGTGCCAGCAGCCCGGACAGAGCCTACGAGCAGTACTTC	CASSPDRAYEQYF
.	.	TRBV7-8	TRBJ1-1	TGTGCCAGCACGAAGAACATTCCCACTGAAGCTTTCTTT	CASTKNIPTEAFF
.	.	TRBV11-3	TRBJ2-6	TGTGCCAGCAGCTTAGTCTTTTCTGGGGCCAACGTCCTGACTTTC	CASSLVFSGANVLTF
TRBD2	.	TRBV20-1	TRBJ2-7	TGCAGTGCTAGTCCTAGCGGCTACGAGCAGTACTTC	CSASPSGYEQYF
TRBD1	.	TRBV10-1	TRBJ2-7	TGCGCCAGCAGGCCGGGACAGGGGGTCTACGAGCAGTACTTC	CASRPGQGVYEQYF
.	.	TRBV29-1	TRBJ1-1	TGCAGCGTTGTTGGGGCGTCGGCTGAAGCTTTCTTT	CSVVGASAEAFF
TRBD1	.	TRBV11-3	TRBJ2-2	TGTGCCAGCAGTCAAAGACAGGGAAACACCGGGGAGCTGTTTTTT	CASSQRQGNTGELFF
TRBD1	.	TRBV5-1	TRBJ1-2	TGCGCCAGCAGCTTGGGACAGGGGGACTATGGCTACACCTTC	CASSLGQGDYGYTF
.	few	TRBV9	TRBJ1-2	TGTGCCAGCAGCGTAGGAGTTGGTGGCTACACCTTC	CASSVGVGGYTF
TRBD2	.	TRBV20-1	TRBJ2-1	TGCAGTGCTAGTCCGACTAGCGGGACCTACAATGAGCAGTTCTTC	CSASPTSGTYNEQFF
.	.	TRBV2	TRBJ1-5	TGTGCCAGCAGTGCAAATGGAGGGCGGGAGCCCCAGCATTTT	CASSANGGREPQHF
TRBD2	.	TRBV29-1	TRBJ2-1	TGCAGCGTTGATGCCACTAGCGGGAGTTCCTACAATGAGCAGTTCTTC	CSVDATSGSSYNEQFF
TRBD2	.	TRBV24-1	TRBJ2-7	TGTGCCACCCCGCCTAGCGGCTACGAGCAGTACTTC	CATPPSGYEQYF
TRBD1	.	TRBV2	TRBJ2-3	TGTGCCAGCAGCCCCGACAGGGGATGGACAGATACGCAGTATTTT	CASSPDRGWTDTQYF
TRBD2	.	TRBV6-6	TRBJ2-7	TGTGCCAGCAGTCACAGTCCCGGGACTAGTGGGTTGGCCTACGAGCAGTACTTC	CASSHSPGTSGLAYEQYF
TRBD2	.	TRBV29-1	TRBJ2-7	TGCAGCGGCTTAGCGGGAGTAGGGTACGAGCAGTACTTC	CSGLAGVGYEQYF
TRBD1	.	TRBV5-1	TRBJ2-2	TGCGCCAGCAGCTTGCCCCGGGACAGGGGGCTGAACACCGGGGAGCTGTTTTTT	CASSLPRDRGLNTGELFF
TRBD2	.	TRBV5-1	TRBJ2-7	TGCGCCAGCGGAACGCTAGCGGGAGAGATGGGCGAGCAGTACTTC	CASGTLAGEMGEQYF
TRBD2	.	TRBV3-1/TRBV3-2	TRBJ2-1	TGTGCCAGTGGACTAGCGGACTACAATGAGCAGTTCTTC	CASGLADYNEQFF
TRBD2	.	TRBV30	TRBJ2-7	TGTGCCTGGAGTGTAGGGACTAGCGGGGAGAAGTACTTC	CAWSVGTSGEKYF
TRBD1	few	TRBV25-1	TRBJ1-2	TGTGCCAGCAGTGGGACAGGGGGGGGCTTGCGTGGCTACACCTTC	CASSGTGGGLRGYTF
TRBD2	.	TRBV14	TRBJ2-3	TGTGCCAGCAGCCAAGATTCCCCCAGGGTAGCGGGAGATACAGATACGCAGTATTTT	CASSQDSPRVAGDTDTQYF
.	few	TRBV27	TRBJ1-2	TGTGCCAGCAGTTTTCTGAGGAACTATGGCTACACCTTC	CASSFLRNYGYTF
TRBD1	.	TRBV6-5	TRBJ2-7	TGTGCCAGCAGCCGAGACAGGGGGTCCGCCTACGAGCAGTACTTC	CASSRDRGSAYEQYF
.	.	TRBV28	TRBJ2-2	TGTGCCAGCTTTTCTAGCGCCGGGGAGCTGTTTTTT	CASFSSAGELFF
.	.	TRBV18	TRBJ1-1	TGTGCCAGCTCACCAGGGGCAGTAAACACTGAAGCTTTCTTT	CASSPGAVNTEAFF
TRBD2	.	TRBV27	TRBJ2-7	TGTGCCAGCAGTTTAGCTAGCGGGAGTTCCTACGAGCAGTACTTC	CASSLASGSSYEQYF
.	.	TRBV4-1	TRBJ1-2	TGCGCCAGCGGACCCTGGGGCGGCTACACCTTC	CASGPWGGYTF
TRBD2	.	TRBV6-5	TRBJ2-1	TGTGCCAGCAGCCGTACTAGCGGGGGTCGGAATGAGCAGTTCTTC	CASSRTSGGRNEQFF
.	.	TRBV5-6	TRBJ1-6	TGTGCCAGCAGCTCAATCAGAGGAGGCACTCATAATTCACCCCTCCACTTT	CASSSIRGGTHNSPLHF
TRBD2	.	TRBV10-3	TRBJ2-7	TGTGCCATCAGTGAGTCGCGAGGACTAGCGGCCTACGAGCAGTACTTC	CAISESRGLAAYEQYF
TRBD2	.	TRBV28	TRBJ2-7	TGTGCCAGCAGTTTTAGCGGGAGTCCCGCCTACGAGCAGTACTTC	CASSFSGSPAYEQYF
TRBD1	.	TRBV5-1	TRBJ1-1	TGCGCCAGCAGCTTGGGTGGGACAGGGTCCTCTGAAGCTTTCTTT	CASSLGGTGSSEAFF
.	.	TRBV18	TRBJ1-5	TGTGCCAGCTCATCAATGGACAGCCTTTACAATCAGCCCCAGCATTTT	CASSSMDSLYNQPQHF
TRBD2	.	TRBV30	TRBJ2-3	TGTGCCTGGAGTGTACTAGCGGGAGATACGCAGTATTTT	CAWSVLAGDTQYF
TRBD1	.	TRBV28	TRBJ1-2	TGTGCCAGCAGTTCCGCGCAGGGGGTTCGTAACTATGGCTACACCTTC	CASSSAQGVRNYGYTF
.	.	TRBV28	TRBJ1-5	TGTGCCAGCAGTTTAGGCGGGGGCCGGAATCAGCCCCAGCATTTT	CASSLGGGRNQPQHF
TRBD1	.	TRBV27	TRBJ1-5	TGTGCCAGCAGTTCGACAGGGGGTAGTCAGCCCCAGCATTTT	CASSSTGGSQPQHF
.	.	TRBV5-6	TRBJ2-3	TGTGCCAGCAGCTTGGCGCGGGATTCTAGCACAGATACGCAGTATTTT	CASSLARDSSTDTQYF
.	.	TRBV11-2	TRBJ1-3	TGTGCCAGCAGCTTACAAAACTCTGGAAACACCATATATTTT	CASSLQNSGNTIYF
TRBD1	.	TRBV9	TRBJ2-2	TGTGCCAGCAGCGTGAAACAGGGGAGCACCGGGGAGCTGTTTTTT	CASSVKQGSTGELFF
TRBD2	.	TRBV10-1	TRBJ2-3	TGCGCCAGCAGTGAGTCGATGGGATCGGGAGGGCTTACAGATACGCAGTATTTT	CASSESMGSGGLTDTQYF
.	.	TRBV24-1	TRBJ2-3	TGTGCCACCTACTCCACTAGCACAGATACGCAGTATTTT	CATYSTSTDTQYF
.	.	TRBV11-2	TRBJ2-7	TGTGCCAGCAGCTTGGGAGGACTAACGGCCTACGAGCAGTACTTC	CASSLGGLTAYEQYF
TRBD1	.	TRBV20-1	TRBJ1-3	TGCAGTGCTAGTCAGGGGGGCTCTGGAAACACCATATATTTT	CSASQGGSGNTIYF